The present TCR beta chain was sequenced within a study of T cell repertoires in cytomegalovirus infection. Study conclusions and caveats: There were carriers of CMV plus the relevant HLA, and cumulative public TCR beta family frequency identified them.

TCRdb reprocessed the reads with MiXCR, giving one entry per CDR3 protein. The sample records around 900,000 distinct CDR3 sequences, under 40% being singletons. The sample holds a few counts of this clonotype. The antigen remains unidentified. This clonotype was sampled from a human donor in good health (CMV status not recorded). Some clones in this sample may be carry-over from other donors' samples. The sample consisted of cultured CD8+ T cells from PBMCs, taken from culture after CMV antigen stimulation.

CDR3: CASSLSPTGPPDGYTF. The DNA of the CDR3 is TGTGCCAGCAGTTTATCACCGACAGGGCCCCCCGATGGCTACACCTTC. The rearrangement joins TRBV27 to TRBJ1-2; 7 nucleotides agree with TRBD1. Germline trimming cut 0 bases from V and 6 bases from J; bases unmatched to any gene: 10. CDR3 length: 16 residues. Germline V gives CDR1 MNHEY, CDR2 SMNVEV (reference sequence).